The source of this TCR beta chain is a study of T cells in tumors after PD-1 blockade. Overall study results and limits: Peripheral recruitment is suggested, as some novel exhausted tumor clones were in pre-treatment blood.

Remarks on this clone: Antigen: not known.

This table comes from immunoSEQ multiplex PCR, and its TCRdb copy is limited to in-frame clones, with some not included. The sample yields over 60,000 clones, around two thirds seen once. V shed 1 base and J shed 0 bases, with 12 bases lying between them. The CDR3 covers 17 residues. Germline V gene sequence: CDR1 SGHNT, CDR2 YENEEA. Source: PBMCs, taken after anti-PD-1 treatment. The chain has TRBV11-3 and TRBJ2-2, with D possibly called TRBD1 or TRBD2 (6 bases each). The source is a human donor with basal cell carcinoma. Here the CDR3 DNA reads TGTGCCAGCAGCTTAGGATGGGGGGCGACGAACACCGGGGAGCTGTTTTTT. It translates to CASSLGWGATNTGELFF.